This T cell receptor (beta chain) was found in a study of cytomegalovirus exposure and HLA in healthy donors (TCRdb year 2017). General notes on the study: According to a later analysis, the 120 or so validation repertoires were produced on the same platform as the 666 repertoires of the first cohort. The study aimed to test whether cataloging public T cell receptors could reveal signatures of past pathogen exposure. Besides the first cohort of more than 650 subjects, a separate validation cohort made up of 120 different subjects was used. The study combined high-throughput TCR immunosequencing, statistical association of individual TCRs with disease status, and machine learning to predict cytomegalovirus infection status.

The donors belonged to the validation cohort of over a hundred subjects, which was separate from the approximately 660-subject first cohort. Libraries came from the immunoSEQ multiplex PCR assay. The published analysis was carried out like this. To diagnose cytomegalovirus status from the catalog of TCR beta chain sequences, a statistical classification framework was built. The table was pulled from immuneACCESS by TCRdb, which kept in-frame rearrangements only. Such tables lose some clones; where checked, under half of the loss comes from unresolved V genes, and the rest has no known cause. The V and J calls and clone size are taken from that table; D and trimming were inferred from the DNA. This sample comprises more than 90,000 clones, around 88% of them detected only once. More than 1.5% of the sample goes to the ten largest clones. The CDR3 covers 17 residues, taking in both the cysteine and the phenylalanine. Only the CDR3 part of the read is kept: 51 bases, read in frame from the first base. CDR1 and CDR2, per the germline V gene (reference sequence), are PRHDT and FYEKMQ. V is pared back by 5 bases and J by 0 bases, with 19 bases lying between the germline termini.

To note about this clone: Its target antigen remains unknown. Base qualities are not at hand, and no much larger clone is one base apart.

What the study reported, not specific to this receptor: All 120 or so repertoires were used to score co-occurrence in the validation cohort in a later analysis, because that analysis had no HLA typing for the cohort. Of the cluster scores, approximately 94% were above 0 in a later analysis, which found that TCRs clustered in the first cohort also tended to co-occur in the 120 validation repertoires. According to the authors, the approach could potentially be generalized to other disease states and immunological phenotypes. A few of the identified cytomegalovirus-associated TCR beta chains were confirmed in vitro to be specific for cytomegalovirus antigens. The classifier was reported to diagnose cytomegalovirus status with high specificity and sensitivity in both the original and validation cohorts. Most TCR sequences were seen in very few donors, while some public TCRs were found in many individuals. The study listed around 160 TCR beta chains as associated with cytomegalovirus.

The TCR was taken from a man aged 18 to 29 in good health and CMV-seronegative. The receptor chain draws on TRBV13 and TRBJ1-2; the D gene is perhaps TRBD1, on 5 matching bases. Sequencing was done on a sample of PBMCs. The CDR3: CASSGTMGTSTNYGYTF. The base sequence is TGTGCCAGCAGCGGAACCATGGGGACTTCCACTAACTATGGCTACACCTTC.